The 2 T cell receptor beta chains presented below share a single source sample, sequenced in a study of T cell responses to AZD1222 COVID-19 vaccine (dated by TCRdb to 2020 to 2023). Library generation was performed with the immunoSEQ multiplex PCR assay. In TCRdb, the immuneACCESS table is reduced to in-frame sequences with V and J assigned. These tables do not hold every clone; where another copy was compared, an unresolved V gene accounts for under half, and the others remain unexplained. This sample comprises 160,000 or so clones, about nine tenths of them detected only once. The ten largest clones capture over 4.5% of the sample. Reading the label with the study, this specimen's time point is: baseline before first vaccination. Sequences were derived from peripheral blood, sampled on day 0 of AZD1222 vaccination. The receptors were sampled from an adult in good health.

The CDR3 coding sequence is TGTGCCAGCAGTCGTCCCGGGACAGGGACGGTAAATCAGCCCCAGCATTTT. It is translated as CASSRPGTGTVNQPQHF. This rearrangement joins TRBV2 to TRBJ1-5; 9 nucleotides agree with TRBD1. Germline trimming cut 5 bases from V and 4 bases from J; bases unmatched to any gene: 12. The CDR3 is 17 residues long. Germline assignment: CDR1 SNHLY and CDR2 FYNNEI.

V and J are TRBV5-1 and TRBJ2-2; 9 bases agree with TRBD2. The CDR3 is 15 residues long. Germline V gene data show CDR1 as SGHRS and CDR2 as YFSETQ. J was trimmed by 7 bases and V by 0 bases; bases with no gene match: 4. The CDR3 bases are TGCGCCAGCAGCTTGGCCGCTAGCGGGGTCGGGGAGCTGTTTTTT. Protein product: CASSLAASGVGELFF.